The clone carrying this T cell receptor (beta chain) has only a few counts. The antigen is unknown. TCRdb analysed the reads with MiXCR anew, one entry per CDR3 protein. The sample records 400,000 to 600,000 distinct CDR3 sequences, roughly 42% being singletons. The data belong to a study of T cell repertoires in cytomegalovirus infection. Study at large: CMV infection plus the matching HLA type was flagged by public TCR beta signatures. The study's findings and limits: Cumulative frequency (of public TCR beta family members) identified carriers of CMV plus the relevant HLA. Dominant in the ex vivo response were TCR beta clonotypes restricted by HLA-C and specific for CMV.

The sample here was cultured PBMCs, taken from culture after CMV antigen stimulation. The TCR originated in a human donor in good health (CMV status not recorded). Some clones in this sample may be carry-over from other donors' samples.

The DNA for the CDR3 is TGTGCCAGCAGCTCGGGACAGATCTACGAGCAGTACTTC. It encodes CASSSGQIYEQYF. The rearrangement joins TRBV7-6 to TRBJ2-7, with 7 bases matching TRBD1. The germline V gene has CDR1 SGHVS and CDR2 FNYEAQ. This CDR3 has 13 residues. The junction had 3 bases not matched to a gene; V was cut back by 4 bases and J by 3 bases.